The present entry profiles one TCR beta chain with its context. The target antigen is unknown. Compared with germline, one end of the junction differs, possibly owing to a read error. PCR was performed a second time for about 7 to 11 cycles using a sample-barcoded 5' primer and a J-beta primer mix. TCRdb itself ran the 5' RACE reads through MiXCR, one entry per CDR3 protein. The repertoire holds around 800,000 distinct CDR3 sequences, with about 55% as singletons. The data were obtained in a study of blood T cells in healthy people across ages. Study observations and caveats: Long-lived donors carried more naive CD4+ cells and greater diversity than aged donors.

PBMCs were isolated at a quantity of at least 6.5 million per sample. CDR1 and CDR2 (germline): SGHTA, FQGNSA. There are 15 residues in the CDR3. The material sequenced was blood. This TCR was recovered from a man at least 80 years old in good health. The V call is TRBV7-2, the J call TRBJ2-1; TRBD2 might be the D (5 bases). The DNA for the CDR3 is TGTGCCAGCAGCTTAGGGACTGGCTCCTACAATGAGCGGTTCTTC. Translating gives CASSLGTGSYNERFF.